The present T cell receptor (beta chain) was sequenced within a study of T cell responses to AZD1222 COVID-19 vaccine. Study results and limitations: A reported finding is that nearly half of spike-specific TCRs target unmutated variant regions.

Germline loops: CDR1 SGHRS, CDR2 YFSETQ. The CDR3 consists of 14 residues. Trimming removed 0 bases at V and 4 bases at J, with 10 bases between. Note on this clone: Antigen unknown.

Assay: immunoSEQ multiplex PCR; the TCRdb copy retains only in-frame clones and omits some. The sample holds 130,000 or so clones, 70% to 90% seen once. The sample was peripheral blood, taken 28 days after the second AZD1222 dose. The J gene is TRBJ1-1, the V gene TRBV5-1; D uncertain. The TCR sequence derives from an adult who received the AZD1222 COVID-19 vaccine. The CDR3 region is CASSLVEVPTEAFF. In nucleotides, the CDR3 is TGCGCCAGCAGCTTGGTCGAAGTTCCCACTGAAGCTTTCTTT.